This T cell receptor (beta chain) was identified in a study of human T cells and chemical hapten exposure. About the research overall: Donors were sensitized with 2% DPC on the upper inner arm. Enrolled patients were predominantly female and had alopecia areata, totalis or universalis.

Each CDR3 protein gets one entry after TCRdb re-called the RACE reads with MiXCR. The sample consists of about 120,000 distinct CDR3 sequences, about an eighth of them appearing once. This sample's time point: patch test 1, 2 weeks after DPC sensitization. Treatment given: therapeutic diphenylcyclopropenone sensitization with weekly scalp DPC. People who gave samples had alopecia, were 18 to 70 years old, and were suitable for DPC. From whole blood left unfractionated, total RNA was extracted. The CDR3 spans 16 residues. Looked up from germline, CDR1 is DFQATT and CDR2 is SNEGSKA (reference sequence). The ends were cut back, 5 bases at V and 0 bases at J, with 14 bases in the middle.

The sample here was whole blood, taken in connection with sensitization to the hapten diphenylcyclopropenone (DPC). This clonotype was sampled from a man between 18 and 29 years old with alopecia areata. Some clones in this sample may be carry-over from other donors' samples. The chain uses TRBV20-1 and TRBJ1-6; D is perhaps TRBD1 (5 bases). The CDR3 DNA sequence: TGCAGTGCTGACGGGGCTTATAGCTCCTATAATTCACCCCTCCACTTT. Translation: CSADGAYSSYNSPLHF.